The clone carrying this T cell receptor beta chain was counted only a few times. What it binds is not known. This sample stems from a study of T-cell reconstitution after alpha-beta-depleted transplantation in children. CDR3 length: 14 residues. V lost 3 bases to trimming and J lost 2 bases; unmatched junction nucleotides: 5. Germline V gene lookup returns CDR1 DFQATT and CDR2 SNEGSKA (reference sequence). General observations from the study: At the one-year point after transplant, T-cell counts and TCRbeta diversity were found to come mostly from T cells that had been newly produced. In some patients, recipient T cells and intrathymic progenitors surviving conditioning explained high day-60 diversity. The study reportedly traced alpha-beta T cells about two months after transplant to several hundred expanded graft clones.

Unique molecular identifiers were used in preparing the TCRbeta library. MiXCR, applied by TCRdb to the PCR reads, yields one record per CDR3 protein. Of some 110,000 distinct CDR3 sequences in the sample, approximately 10% were seen once. The chain employs TRBV20-1 and TRBJ2-5; 8 bases are shared with TRBD2. The receptor was isolated from a boy between 2 and 10 years old with acute lymphoblastic leukemia, due to receive a stem cell transplant. Sequenced here: PBMCs, sampled before TCRalphabeta/CD19-depleted stem cell transplant. Here the CDR3 reads CSASPGTRQETQYF. DNA for the CDR3: TGCAGTGCTAGTCCCGGGACTAGACAAGAGACCCAGTACTTC.